This T cell receptor beta chain was recorded in a study of T cells in Graves' hyperthyroidism and ophthalmopathy (dated by TCRdb to about 2019). At the level of the whole study: Peripheral blood samples were taken at initial diagnosis, before any treatment was given. Following sampling, methimazole starting at 30 mg daily was given to hyperthyroidism patients, and high-dose intravenous methylprednisolone was given to ophthalmopathy patients. The approximately 97 discovery patients were randomly divided into training and test sets at a 7:3 ratio. The paper describes TCR Vbeta CDR3 sequencing of 140 or so peripheral blood samples, made up of approximately 40 ophthalmopathy patients, over 70 hyperthyroidism patients and approximately 17 progressor patients. A discovery cohort of roughly 100 patients, 43 with Graves' ophthalmopathy and roughly 59 with stable Graves' hyperthyroidism, was used to find distinguishing TCR V-J signatures. Thyroid tissue and blood T-cell repertoires from roughly six Graves' hyperthyroidism patients were also compared in the study. An independent validation cohort of 18 to 20 hyperthyroidism patients and 17 patients who later progressed to ophthalmopathy tested prospective prediction of ophthalmopathy. Study-wide conclusions, independent of this receptor: Ophthalmopathy was separated from stable hyperthyroidism by a 13 V-J signature model, with over 85% sensitivity and 81% to 82% specificity obtained in cross-validation and 80%/75% obtained in testing. Most expanded thyroid clonotypes (frequency above 0.001) were also detected in blood, suggesting blood repertoires may reflect thyroid immune responses. Sample size was not statistically predetermined, and investigators were not blinded to group allocation. In validation, the model predicted progression to ophthalmopathy with approximately 69% sensitivity and roughly 75% specificity, a median of 6.5 months before onset.

The CDR3 has 15 amino acids, counting the end cysteine and phenylalanine. Only the CDR3 region is kept as DNA, spanning 45 bases read in frame from base 1. Trimming takes 4 bases from V and 2 bases from J, and the germline ends sit 15 bases apart. The germline V gene gives CDR1 as LGHNA and CDR2 as YNFKEQ. Stable Graves' hyperthyroidism was defined as no progression to ophthalmopathy during 18 months of follow-up. The hyperthyroidism patients were between 18 and 65 years old and newly diagnosed, with a disease duration of less than 2 months. Exclusion was applied to patients with uncontrolled infections, other autoimmune diseases, pregnancy or lactation. Clinical symptoms, serum thyroxine and TRAb, thyroid ultrasound, and orbital computed tomography formed the basis for the diagnoses. PBMCs were separated from approximately 9.9 ml of fresh peripheral blood using Ficoll-Paque density gradient centrifugation. Trizol reagent was used to extract total RNA, and RNA quality was then checked on an Agilent 2100 Bioanalyzer.

At least ten counts were recorded for this clonotype. Its antigen remains undetermined. No base quality information exists; no much larger clone differs at one position. The TCR beta CDR3 regions were amplified from RNA transcripts. The first round of RT-PCR for the TCR CDR3 was performed with the HTBI primer set and the Qiagen OneStep RT-PCR kit. Libraries were constructed in a second round of multiplex PCR, after which size selection and purification were carried out. The libraries were sequenced on an Illumina HiSeq2000 using paired-end 100 bp reads. Per the source publication's procedure: Raw data were processed with SOAPnuke, discarding reads with adapters, uncalled bases, mean Phred below 15, or no exact constant-primer or identifier match. High-quality paired reads were merged using COPE v1.2.5, and each unique nucleotide sequence was defined as a clonotype. MiTCR v1.1 was used to align clonotypes to the IMGT TRBV, TRBD and TRBJ reference segments. The analysis included only V-J combinations with a frequency above 0.0001, which together covered around 99% of the repertoires. The TCS score was defined as F50 (clonal expansion) divided by E x V (chaos), with BLOSUM62-based TCRdist calculated between CDR3 peptides within each V-J. Welch's t-statistics and random forest reduced around 520 V-J features to fewer than 15, which were used in a naive Bayes classifier (R e1071). The public reads were reprocessed in TCRdb via fastp at Q25 and MiXCR, keeping in-frame beta chains. One record per CDR3 amino acid sequence lists the most common genes and DNA. The V and J calls come from TCRdb's annotation, not from the publication. The sample has about 290,000 distinct CDR3 sequences on record, around 17% of them singletons. The ten largest clones represent around 35% of the sample.

Sequencing was performed on blood. The rearranged chain carries TRBV4-2 and TRBJ2-7; the D gene is not confidently resolved. This TCR was recovered from a man between 25 and 39 years old with Graves' hyperthyroidism. The encoded CDR3 is CASSLSLVGTYEQYF. The DNA reads as follows: TGTGCCAGCAGCCTTAGCCTAGTGGGGACCTACGAGCAGTACTTC.